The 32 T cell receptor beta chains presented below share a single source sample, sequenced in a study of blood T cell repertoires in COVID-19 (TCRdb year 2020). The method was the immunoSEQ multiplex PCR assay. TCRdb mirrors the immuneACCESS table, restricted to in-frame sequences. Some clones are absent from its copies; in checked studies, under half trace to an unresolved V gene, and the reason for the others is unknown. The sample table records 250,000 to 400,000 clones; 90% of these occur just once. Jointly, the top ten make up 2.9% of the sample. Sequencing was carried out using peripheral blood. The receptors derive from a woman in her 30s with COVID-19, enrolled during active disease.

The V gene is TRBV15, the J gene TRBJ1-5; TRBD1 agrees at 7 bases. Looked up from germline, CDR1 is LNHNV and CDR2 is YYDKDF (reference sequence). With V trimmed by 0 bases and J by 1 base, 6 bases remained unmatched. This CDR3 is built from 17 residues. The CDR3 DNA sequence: TGTGCCACCAGCAGAGACCTGATGGACAGGAGCAATCAGCCCCAGCATTTT. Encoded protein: CATSRDLMDRSNQPQHF.

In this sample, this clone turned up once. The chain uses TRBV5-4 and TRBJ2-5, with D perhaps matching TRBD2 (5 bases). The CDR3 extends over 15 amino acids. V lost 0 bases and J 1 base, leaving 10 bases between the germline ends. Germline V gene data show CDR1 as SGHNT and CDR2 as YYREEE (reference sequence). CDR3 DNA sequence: TGTGCCAGCAGCTTGGCTCCTAGCAGCCAAGAGACCCAGTACTTC. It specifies CASSLAPSSQETQYF.

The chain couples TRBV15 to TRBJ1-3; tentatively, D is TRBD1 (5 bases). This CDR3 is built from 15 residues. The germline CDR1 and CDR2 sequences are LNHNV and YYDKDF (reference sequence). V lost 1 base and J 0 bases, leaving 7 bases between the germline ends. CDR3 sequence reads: CATSRGGYSGNTIYF. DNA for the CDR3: TGTGCCACCAGCAGAGGGGGCTACTCTGGAAACACCATATATTTT. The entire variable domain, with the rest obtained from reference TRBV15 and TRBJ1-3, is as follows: DAMVIQNPRYQVTQFGKPVTLSCSQTLNHNVMYWYQQKSSQAPKLLFHYYDKDFNNEADTPDNFQSRRPNTSFCFLDIRSPGLGDTAMYLCATSRGGYSGNTIYFGEGSWLTVV.

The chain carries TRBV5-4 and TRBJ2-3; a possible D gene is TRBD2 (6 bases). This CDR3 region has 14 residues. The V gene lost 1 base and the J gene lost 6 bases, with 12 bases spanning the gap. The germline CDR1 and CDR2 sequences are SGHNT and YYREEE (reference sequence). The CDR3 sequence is CASSLRRDGDTQYF. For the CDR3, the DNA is TGTGCCAGCAGCTTGAGGCGGGACGGGGATACGCAGTATTTT.

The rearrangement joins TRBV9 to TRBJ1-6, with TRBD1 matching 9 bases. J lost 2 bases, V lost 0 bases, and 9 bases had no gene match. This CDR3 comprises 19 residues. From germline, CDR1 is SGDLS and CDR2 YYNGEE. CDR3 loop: CASSVAPQGAGAYNSPLHF. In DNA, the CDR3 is TGTGCCAGCAGCGTAGCCCCACAGGGGGCCGGCGCCTATAATTCACCCCTCCACTTT.

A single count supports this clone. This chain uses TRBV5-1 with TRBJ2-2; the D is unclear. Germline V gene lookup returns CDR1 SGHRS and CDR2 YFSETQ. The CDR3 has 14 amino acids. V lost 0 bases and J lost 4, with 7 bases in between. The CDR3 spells CASSLATFTGELFF. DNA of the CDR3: TGCGCCAGCAGCTTGGCGACTTTCACCGGGGAGCTGTTTTTT.

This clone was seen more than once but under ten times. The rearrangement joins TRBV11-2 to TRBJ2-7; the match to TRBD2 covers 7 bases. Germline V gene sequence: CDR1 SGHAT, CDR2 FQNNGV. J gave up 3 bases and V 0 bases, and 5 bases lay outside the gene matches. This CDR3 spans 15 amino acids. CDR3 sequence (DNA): TGTGCCAGCAGCTTAGATAGCCTAGCGGACTACGAGCAGTACTTC. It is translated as CASSLDSLADYEQYF.

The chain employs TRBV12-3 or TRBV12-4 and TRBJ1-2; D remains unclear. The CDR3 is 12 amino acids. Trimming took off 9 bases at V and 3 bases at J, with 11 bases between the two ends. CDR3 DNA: TGTGCCAGTCTAAACAGACACTATGGCTACACCTTC. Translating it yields CASLNRHYGYTF.

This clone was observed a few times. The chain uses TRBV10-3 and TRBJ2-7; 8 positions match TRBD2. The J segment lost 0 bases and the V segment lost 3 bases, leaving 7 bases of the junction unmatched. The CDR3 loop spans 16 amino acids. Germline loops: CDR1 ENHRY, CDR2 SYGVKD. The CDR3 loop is CAISDEASGRSYEQYF. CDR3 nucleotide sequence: TGTGCCATCAGTGACGAAGCTAGCGGGCGCTCCTACGAGCAGTACTTC.

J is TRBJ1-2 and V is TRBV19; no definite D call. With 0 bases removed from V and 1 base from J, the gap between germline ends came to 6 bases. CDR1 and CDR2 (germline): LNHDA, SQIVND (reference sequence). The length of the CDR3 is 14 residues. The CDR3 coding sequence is TGTGCCAGTAGTATAGACGGGGATAACTATGGCTACACCTTC. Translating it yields CASSIDGDNYGYTF. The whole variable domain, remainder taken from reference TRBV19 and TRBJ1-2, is DGGITQSPKYLFRKEGQNVTLSCEQNLNHDAMYWYRQDPGQGLRLIYYSQIVNDFQKGDIAEGYSVSREKKESFPLTVTSAQKNPTAFYLCASSIDGDNYGYTFGSGTRLTVV.

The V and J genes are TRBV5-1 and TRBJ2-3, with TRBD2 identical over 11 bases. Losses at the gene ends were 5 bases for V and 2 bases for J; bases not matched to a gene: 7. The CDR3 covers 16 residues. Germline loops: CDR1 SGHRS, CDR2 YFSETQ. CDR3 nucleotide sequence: TGCGCCAGCAGGCCTACTAGCGGGAGTTCCACAGATACGCAGTATTTT. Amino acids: CASRPTSGSSTDTQYF.

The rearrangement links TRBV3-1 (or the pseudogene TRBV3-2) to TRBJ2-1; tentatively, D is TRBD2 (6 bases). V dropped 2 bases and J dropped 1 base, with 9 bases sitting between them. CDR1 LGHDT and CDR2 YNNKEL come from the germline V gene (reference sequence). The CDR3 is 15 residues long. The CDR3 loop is CASSQMGGSYNEQFF. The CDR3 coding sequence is TGTGCCAGCAGCCAAATGGGAGGATCCTACAATGAGCAGTTCTTC.

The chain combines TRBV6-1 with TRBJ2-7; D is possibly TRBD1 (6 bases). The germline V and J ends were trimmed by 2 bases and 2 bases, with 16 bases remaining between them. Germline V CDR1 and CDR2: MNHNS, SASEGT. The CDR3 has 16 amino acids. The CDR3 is CASSERAGDHAYEQYF. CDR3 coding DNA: TGTGCCAGCAGTGAAAGGGCAGGGGATCATGCCTACGAGCAGTACTTC.

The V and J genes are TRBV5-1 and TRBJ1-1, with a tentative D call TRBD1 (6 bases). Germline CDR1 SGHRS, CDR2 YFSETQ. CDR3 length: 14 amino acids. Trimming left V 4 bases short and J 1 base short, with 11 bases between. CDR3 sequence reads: CASSIQGPNTEAFF. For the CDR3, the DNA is TGCGCCAGCAGCATACAGGGACCGAACACTGAAGCTTTCTTT.

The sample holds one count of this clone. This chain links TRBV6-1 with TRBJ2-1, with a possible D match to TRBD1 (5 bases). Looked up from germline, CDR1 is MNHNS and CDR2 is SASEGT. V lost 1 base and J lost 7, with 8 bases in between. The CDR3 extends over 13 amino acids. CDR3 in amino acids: CASSEGGKNEQFF. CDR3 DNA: TGTGCCAGCAGTGAAGGGGGCAAAAATGAGCAGTTCTTC.

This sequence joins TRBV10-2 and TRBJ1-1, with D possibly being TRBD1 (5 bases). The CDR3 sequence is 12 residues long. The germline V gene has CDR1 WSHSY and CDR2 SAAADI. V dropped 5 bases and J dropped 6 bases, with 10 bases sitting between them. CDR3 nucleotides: TGCGCCAGCAGTCAAAGGGGCTCTGAAGCTTTCTTT. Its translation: CASSQRGSEAFF.

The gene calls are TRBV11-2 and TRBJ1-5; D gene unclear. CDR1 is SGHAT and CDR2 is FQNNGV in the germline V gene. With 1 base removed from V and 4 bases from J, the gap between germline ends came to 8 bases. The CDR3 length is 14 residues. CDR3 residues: CASSLGRSNQPQHF. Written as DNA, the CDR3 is TGTGCCAGCAGCTTAGGACGGAGTAATCAGCCCCAGCATTTT.

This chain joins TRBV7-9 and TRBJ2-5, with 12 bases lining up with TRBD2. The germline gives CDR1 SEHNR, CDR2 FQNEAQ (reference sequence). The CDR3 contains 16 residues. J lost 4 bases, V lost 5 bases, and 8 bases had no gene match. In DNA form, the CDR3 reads TGTGCCAGCAGCCTCAGACTAGCGGGAGTTCGAGAGACCCAGTACTTC. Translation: CASSLRLAGVRETQYF.

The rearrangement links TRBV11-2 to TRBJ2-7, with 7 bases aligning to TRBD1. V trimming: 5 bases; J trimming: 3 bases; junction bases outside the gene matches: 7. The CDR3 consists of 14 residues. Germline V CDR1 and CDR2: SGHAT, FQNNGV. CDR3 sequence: CASSQTGAGYEQYF. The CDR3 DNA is TGTGCCAGCAGCCAAACAGGGGCCGGCTACGAGCAGTACTTC.

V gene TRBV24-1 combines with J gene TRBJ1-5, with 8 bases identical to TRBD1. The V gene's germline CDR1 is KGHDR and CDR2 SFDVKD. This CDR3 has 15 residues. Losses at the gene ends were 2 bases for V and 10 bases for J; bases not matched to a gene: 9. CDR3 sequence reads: CATSDSTGGSGPQHF. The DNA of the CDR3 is TGTGCCACCAGTGATTCTACAGGGGGATCTGGTCCCCAGCATTTT.

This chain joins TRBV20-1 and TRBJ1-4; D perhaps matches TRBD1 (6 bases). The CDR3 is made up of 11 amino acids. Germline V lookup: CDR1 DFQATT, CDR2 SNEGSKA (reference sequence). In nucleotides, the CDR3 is TGCAACGGGAGGACAGACGAAAAACTGTTTTTT. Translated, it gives CNGRTDEKLFF.

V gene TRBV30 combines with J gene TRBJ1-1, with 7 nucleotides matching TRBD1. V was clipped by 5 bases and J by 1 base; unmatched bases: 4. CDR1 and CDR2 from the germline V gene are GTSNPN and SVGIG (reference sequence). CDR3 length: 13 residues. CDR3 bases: TGTGCCTGGGGAAGGACAGGGAACACTGAAGCTTTCTTT. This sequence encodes CAWGRTGNTEAFF.

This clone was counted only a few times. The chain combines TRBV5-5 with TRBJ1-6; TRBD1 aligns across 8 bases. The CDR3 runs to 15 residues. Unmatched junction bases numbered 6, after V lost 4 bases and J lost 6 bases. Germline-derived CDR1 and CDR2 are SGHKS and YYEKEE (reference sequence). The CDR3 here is CASSPMGQANSPLHF. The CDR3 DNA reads TGTGCCAGCAGCCCCATGGGACAGGCTAATTCACCCCTCCACTTT.

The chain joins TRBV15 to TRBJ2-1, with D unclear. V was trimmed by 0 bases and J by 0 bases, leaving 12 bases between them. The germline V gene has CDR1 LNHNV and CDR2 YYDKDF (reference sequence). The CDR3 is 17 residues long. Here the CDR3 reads CATSREPPGSSYNEQFF. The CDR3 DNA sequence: TGTGCCACCAGCAGAGAGCCCCCAGGAAGCTCCTACAATGAGCAGTTCTTC.

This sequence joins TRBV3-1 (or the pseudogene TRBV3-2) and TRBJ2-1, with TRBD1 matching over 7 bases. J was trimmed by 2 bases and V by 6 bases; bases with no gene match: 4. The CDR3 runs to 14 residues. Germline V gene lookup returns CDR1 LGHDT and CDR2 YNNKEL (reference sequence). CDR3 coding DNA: TGTGCCAGCAGTACGACAGGGACCTACAATGAGCAGTTCTTC. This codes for CASSTTGTYNEQFF.

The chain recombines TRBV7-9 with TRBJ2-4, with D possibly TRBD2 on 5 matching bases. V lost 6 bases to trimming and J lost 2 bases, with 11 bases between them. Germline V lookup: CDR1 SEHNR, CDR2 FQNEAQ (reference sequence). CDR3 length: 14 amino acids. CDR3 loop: CASSPGESKNIQYF. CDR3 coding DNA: TGTGCCAGCAGTCCCGGGGAGTCCAAAAACATTCAGTACTTC.

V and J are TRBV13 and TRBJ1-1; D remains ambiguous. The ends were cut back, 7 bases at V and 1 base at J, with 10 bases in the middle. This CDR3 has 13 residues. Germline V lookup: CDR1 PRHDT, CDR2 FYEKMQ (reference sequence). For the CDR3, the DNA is TGTGCCAGCACCTGGGCGGGGAACACTGAAGCTTTCTTT. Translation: CASTWAGNTEAFF. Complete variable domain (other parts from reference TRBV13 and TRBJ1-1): AAGVIQSPRHLIKEKRETATLKCYPIPRHDTVYWYQQGPGQDPQFLISFYEKMQSDKGSIPDRFSAQQFSDYHSELNMSSLELGDSALYFCASTWAGNTEAFFGQGTRLTVV.

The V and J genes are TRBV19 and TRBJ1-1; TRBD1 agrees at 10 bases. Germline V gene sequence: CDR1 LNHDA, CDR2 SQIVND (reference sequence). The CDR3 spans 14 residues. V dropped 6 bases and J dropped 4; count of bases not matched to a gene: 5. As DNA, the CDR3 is TGTGCCAGTAGGAGGACAGGGGGGGGCACTGAAGCTTTCTTT. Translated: CASRRTGGGTEAFF.

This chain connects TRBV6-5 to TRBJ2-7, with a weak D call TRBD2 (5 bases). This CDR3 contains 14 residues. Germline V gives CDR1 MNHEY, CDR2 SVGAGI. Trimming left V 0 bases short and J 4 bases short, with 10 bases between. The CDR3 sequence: CASSYSRGGYEQYF. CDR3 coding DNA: TGTGCCAGCAGTTACTCTAGAGGAGGTTACGAGCAGTACTTC.

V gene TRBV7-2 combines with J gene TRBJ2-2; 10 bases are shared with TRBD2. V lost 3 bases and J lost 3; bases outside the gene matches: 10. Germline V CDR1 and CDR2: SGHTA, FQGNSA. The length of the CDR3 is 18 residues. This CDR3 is CASSLKTSGQAYTGELFF. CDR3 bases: TGTGCCAGCAGCTTGAAGACTAGCGGGCAGGCGTACACCGGGGAGCTGTTTTTT.

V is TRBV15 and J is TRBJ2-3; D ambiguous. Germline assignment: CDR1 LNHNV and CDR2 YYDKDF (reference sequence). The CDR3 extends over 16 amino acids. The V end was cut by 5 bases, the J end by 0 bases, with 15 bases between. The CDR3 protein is CATSPRSARSTDTQYF. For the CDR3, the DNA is TGTGCCACCAGCCCCCGTAGTGCCCGAAGCACAGATACGCAGTATTTT.

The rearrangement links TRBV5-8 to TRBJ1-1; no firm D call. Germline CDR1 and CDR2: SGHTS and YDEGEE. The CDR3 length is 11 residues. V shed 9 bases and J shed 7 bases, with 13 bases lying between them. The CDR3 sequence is CATLGGIEAFF. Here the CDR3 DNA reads TGTGCCACCTTGGGAGGGATTGAAGCTTTCTTT.